These 21 T cell receptor beta chains share one sample of origin, sequenced in a study of identical twins. MiXCR, run by TCRdb on the 5' RACE reads, gives a single entry per CDR3 protein. In the table there are some 300,000 distinct CDR3 sequences, 9% to 15% of which are singletons. These data also featured in a second study, about yellow fever vaccine responses in identical twins.

The sequenced sample consisted of CD8+ T cells sorted from blood. The receptors were gathered from a young woman in good health.

V and J are TRBV7-8 and TRBJ2-3; 7 bases fit TRBD1. The CDR3 length is 14 residues. J lost 6 bases, V lost 5 bases, and 8 bases had no gene match. CDR1 and CDR2 (germline): SGHVS, FQNEAQ. The CDR3 DNA follows: TGTGCCAGCAGCCCTCAGACAGGGCCGGATACGCAGTATTTT. Protein: CASSPQTGPDTQYF.

To note about this clonotype: A read error may produce the germline difference seen at one junction end. The CDR3 sequence is CASSVVYSGPGELYF. CDR3 nucleotide sequence: TGTGCCAGCAGCGTAGTCTATTCAGGACCCGGGGAGCTGTATTTT. The chain recombines TRBV9 with TRBJ2-2; tentative D call: TRBD2 (5 bases). CDR1 is SGDLS and CDR2 is YYNGEE in the germline V gene. The CDR3 spans 15 residues.

This clonotype has more than one count but fewer than ten. The chain joins TRBV7-8 to TRBJ2-4; weak D call: TRBD1 (6 bases). V was clipped by 3 bases and J by 8 bases, with 14 bases between them. This CDR3 contains 14 residues. The germline V gene has CDR1 SGHVS and CDR2 FQNEAQ. The CDR3 reads CASSFVSGVDIQYF. The CDR3 coding sequence is TGTGCCAGCAGCTTTGTTTCAGGGGTTGACATTCAGTACTTC.

This sequence joins TRBV20-1 and TRBJ2-1, with D possibly TRBD2 on 6 matching bases. Germline loops: CDR1 DFQATT, CDR2 SNEGSKA (reference sequence). This CDR3 is 13 amino acids long. In DNA form, the CDR3 reads TGCAGCTCCGGGCGGGATATGCACAATGAGCAGTTCTTC. It is translated as CSSGRDMHNEQFF.

V is TRBV9 and J is TRBJ2-5; 11 bases match TRBD2. The length of the CDR3 is 17 residues. Trimming removed 3 bases from V and 5 bases from J; junction bases left unmatched: 12. Germline V gene data show CDR1 as SGDLS and CDR2 as YYNGEE. The CDR3: CASSARTSGQHRETQYF. The CDR3 nucleotides are TGTGCCAGCAGCGCCCGGACTAGCGGGCAACACCGGGAGACCCAGTACTTC.

The V call is TRBV11-2, the J call TRBJ1-2; tentatively, D is TRBD1 (5 bases). CDR1 and CDR2 from the germline V gene are SGHAT and FQNNGV. Trimming pared 1 base from V and 8 bases from J, leaving 17 bases between. This CDR3 is built from 15 residues. The CDR3 here is CASSLVGLGTWGYTF. The CDR3 coding sequence is TGTGCCAGCAGCTTAGTTGGCCTTGGGACTTGGGGCTACACCTTC. The full variable domain, rest sourced from reference TRBV11-2 and TRBJ1-2, is EAGVAQSPRYKIIEKRQSVAFWCNPISGHATLYWYQQILGQGPKLLIQFQNNGVVDDSQLPKDRFSAERLKGVDSTLKIQPAKLEDSAVYLCASSLVGLGTWGYTFGSGTRLTVV.

The genes are TRBV28 and TRBJ2-7; 7 bases fit TRBD1. The junction had 12 bases not matched to a gene; V was cut back by 2 bases and J by 5 bases. Germline loops: CDR1 MDHEN, CDR2 SYDVKM. This CDR3 comprises 16 residues. The CDR3 protein is CASSLPQTGLKNEQYF. The CDR3 region has the DNA TGTGCCAGCAGTTTACCCCAGACAGGGCTCAAAAACGAGCAGTACTTC.

This clonotype was picked up a small number of times. The J gene is TRBJ2-3, the V gene TRBV7-6; a possible D gene is TRBD2 (5 bases). V lost 5 bases and J lost 2, with 14 bases in between. The CDR3 runs 15 residues. Germline loops: CDR1 SGHVS, CDR2 FNYEAQ. CDR3 sequence reads: CASSPDGIPTDTQYF. CDR3 in DNA: TGTGCCAGCAGCCCCGACGGGATTCCCACAGATACGCAGTATTTT.

This clonotype was observed at least ten times. This chain uses TRBV12-3 or TRBV12-4 with TRBJ2-1; a weak D match, TRBD2 (5 bases). The CDR3 loop spans 15 amino acids. V lost 5 bases, J lost 5 bases, and 16 bases lay in between. Written as DNA, the CDR3 is TGTGCCAGCAGTCCCCGCCGGGGTTCGAACAATGAGCAGTTCTTC. This codes for CASSPRRGSNNEQFF.

This clonotype was seen many times. V gene TRBV5-1 combines with J gene TRBJ2-3, with D unresolved. Trimming cost V 0 bases and J 4 bases, with 3 bases left between them. The CDR3 is 12 amino acids. Germline V gives CDR1 SGHRS, CDR2 YFSETQ. The CDR3 here is CASSLVADTQYF. In nucleotides, the CDR3 is TGCGCCAGCAGCTTGGTTGCAGATACGCAGTATTTT.

This clonotype has a handful of counts. The chain has TRBV24-1 and TRBJ2-3; D is undetermined. Deletions cut 5 bases from V and 4 bases from J, with 6 bases between. The germline V gene has CDR1 KGHDR and CDR2 SFDVKD. CDR3 length equals 12 residues. CDR3 residues: CATSAVSDTQYF. The DNA for the CDR3 is TGTGCCACCAGTGCCGTATCAGATACGCAGTATTTT.

This clonotype was detected a few times. This chain links TRBV29-1 with TRBJ2-7; D is possibly TRBD2 (6 bases). V gave up 6 bases and J gave up 2 bases, with 11 bases separating them. Looked up from germline, CDR1 is SQVTM and CDR2 is ANQGSEA. The length of the CDR3 is 12 residues. This CDR3 is CSVRRDPYEQYF. The CDR3, as DNA: TGCAGCGTGCGGAGGGACCCCTACGAGCAGTACTTC.

This clonotype has only a few counts. The chain joins TRBV5-1 to TRBJ2-2, with TRBD2 identical over 12 bases. The germline V gene has CDR1 SGHRS and CDR2 YFSETQ. The V segment lost 3 bases and the J segment 1 base; nucleotides outside the gene matches: 7. This CDR3 is built from 18 residues. The CDR3 is CASSSYRTSGENTGELFF. The CDR3 nucleotides read TGCGCCAGCAGCTCATACAGGACTAGCGGGGAGAACACCGGGGAGCTGTTTTTT.

This clonotype showed up just a few times. The genes are TRBV7-8 and TRBJ2-7; TRBD2 matches at 7 bases. The CDR3 has 15 amino acids. V shed 4 bases, J shed 0 bases, and the junction held 6 bases outside the gene matches. Germline values: CDR1 SGHVS, CDR2 FQNEAQ. This CDR3 is CASSSTSGASYEQYF. The CDR3 DNA sequence: TGTGCCAGCAGCTCAACCAGCGGGGCCTCCTACGAGCAGTACTTC.

This clonotype came up a few times. Here the CDR3 DNA reads TGTGCCAGCAGCCCTTCGGGGACAGGGGCCTCGATGTGGGAGCAGTTCTTC. Translating gives CASSPSGTGASMWEQFF. V gene TRBV3-1 combines with J gene TRBJ2-1; TRBD1 aligns across 10 bases. The germline V gene encodes CDR1 LGHDT and CDR2 YNNKEL (reference sequence). CDR3 length: 17 amino acids. Trimming took 4 bases from V and 10 from J; bases not matched to a gene: 16.

The genes are TRBV12-3 or TRBV12-4 and TRBJ2-2; 11 bases agree with TRBD2. The CDR3 is made up of 19 amino acids. Germline trimming cut 5 bases from V and 0 bases from J; bases unmatched to any gene: 11. In nucleotides, the CDR3 is TGTGCCAGCAGTACCTTAGCGGGGGGGGACCCCGCGAACACCGGGGAGCTGTTTTTT. This encodes CASSTLAGGDPANTGELFF.

This clonotype has more than one count but fewer than ten. This chain connects TRBV10-2 to TRBJ2-7; D could derive from TRBD1 or TRBD2 (5 bases each). The CDR3 is made up of 13 amino acids. Germline V lookup: CDR1 WSHSY, CDR2 SAAADI. V lost 7 bases and J lost 9, with 19 bases in between. CDR3 bases: TGCGCCAGCAAATCCGGGACCACAACCGTGCAGTACTTC. Translated, it gives CASKSGTTTVQYF.

This clonotype was seen a few times. The V gene is TRBV9, the J gene TRBJ2-1; no definite D call. CDR1 SGDLS and CDR2 YYNGEE come from the germline V gene. This CDR3 region has 11 residues. V shed 7 bases and J shed 7 bases, with 9 bases lying between them. For the CDR3, the DNA is TGTGCCAGCGGGCCTGGGAATGAGCAGTTCTTC. This sequence encodes CASGPGNEQFF.

The rearrangement uses TRBV2 and TRBJ2-3; D unclear. The CDR3 has 12 residues. Germline assignment: CDR1 SNHLY and CDR2 FYNNEI. V dropped 7 bases and J dropped 3 bases, with 8 bases sitting between them. The CDR3 region is CASIAGTDTQYF. For the CDR3, the DNA is TGTGCCAGCATAGCTGGGACAGATACGCAGTATTTT.

In this sample, this clonotype turned up many times. This rearrangement joins TRBV29-1 to TRBJ2-5; a possible D gene is TRBD1 (6 bases). The CDR3 consists of 12 residues. The V gene lost 5 bases and the J gene lost 2 bases, with 9 bases spanning the gap. Germline V CDR1 and CDR2: SQVTM, ANQGSEA. The CDR3 DNA reads TGCAGCGTTTGGACAGAACAAGAGACCCAGTACTTC. It specifies CSVWTEQETQYF.

The chain carries TRBV18 and TRBJ2-5, with TRBD2 as a possible D gene (6 bases). The CDR3 is 14 residues long. The germline gives CDR1 KGHSH, CDR2 LQKENI. V was cut by 0 bases and J by 5 bases, with 10 bases left in between. The CDR3 DNA reads as TGTGCCAGCTCACCACCGTCTAGCGTGGAGACCCAGTACTTC. It yields the protein CASSPPSSVETQYF.